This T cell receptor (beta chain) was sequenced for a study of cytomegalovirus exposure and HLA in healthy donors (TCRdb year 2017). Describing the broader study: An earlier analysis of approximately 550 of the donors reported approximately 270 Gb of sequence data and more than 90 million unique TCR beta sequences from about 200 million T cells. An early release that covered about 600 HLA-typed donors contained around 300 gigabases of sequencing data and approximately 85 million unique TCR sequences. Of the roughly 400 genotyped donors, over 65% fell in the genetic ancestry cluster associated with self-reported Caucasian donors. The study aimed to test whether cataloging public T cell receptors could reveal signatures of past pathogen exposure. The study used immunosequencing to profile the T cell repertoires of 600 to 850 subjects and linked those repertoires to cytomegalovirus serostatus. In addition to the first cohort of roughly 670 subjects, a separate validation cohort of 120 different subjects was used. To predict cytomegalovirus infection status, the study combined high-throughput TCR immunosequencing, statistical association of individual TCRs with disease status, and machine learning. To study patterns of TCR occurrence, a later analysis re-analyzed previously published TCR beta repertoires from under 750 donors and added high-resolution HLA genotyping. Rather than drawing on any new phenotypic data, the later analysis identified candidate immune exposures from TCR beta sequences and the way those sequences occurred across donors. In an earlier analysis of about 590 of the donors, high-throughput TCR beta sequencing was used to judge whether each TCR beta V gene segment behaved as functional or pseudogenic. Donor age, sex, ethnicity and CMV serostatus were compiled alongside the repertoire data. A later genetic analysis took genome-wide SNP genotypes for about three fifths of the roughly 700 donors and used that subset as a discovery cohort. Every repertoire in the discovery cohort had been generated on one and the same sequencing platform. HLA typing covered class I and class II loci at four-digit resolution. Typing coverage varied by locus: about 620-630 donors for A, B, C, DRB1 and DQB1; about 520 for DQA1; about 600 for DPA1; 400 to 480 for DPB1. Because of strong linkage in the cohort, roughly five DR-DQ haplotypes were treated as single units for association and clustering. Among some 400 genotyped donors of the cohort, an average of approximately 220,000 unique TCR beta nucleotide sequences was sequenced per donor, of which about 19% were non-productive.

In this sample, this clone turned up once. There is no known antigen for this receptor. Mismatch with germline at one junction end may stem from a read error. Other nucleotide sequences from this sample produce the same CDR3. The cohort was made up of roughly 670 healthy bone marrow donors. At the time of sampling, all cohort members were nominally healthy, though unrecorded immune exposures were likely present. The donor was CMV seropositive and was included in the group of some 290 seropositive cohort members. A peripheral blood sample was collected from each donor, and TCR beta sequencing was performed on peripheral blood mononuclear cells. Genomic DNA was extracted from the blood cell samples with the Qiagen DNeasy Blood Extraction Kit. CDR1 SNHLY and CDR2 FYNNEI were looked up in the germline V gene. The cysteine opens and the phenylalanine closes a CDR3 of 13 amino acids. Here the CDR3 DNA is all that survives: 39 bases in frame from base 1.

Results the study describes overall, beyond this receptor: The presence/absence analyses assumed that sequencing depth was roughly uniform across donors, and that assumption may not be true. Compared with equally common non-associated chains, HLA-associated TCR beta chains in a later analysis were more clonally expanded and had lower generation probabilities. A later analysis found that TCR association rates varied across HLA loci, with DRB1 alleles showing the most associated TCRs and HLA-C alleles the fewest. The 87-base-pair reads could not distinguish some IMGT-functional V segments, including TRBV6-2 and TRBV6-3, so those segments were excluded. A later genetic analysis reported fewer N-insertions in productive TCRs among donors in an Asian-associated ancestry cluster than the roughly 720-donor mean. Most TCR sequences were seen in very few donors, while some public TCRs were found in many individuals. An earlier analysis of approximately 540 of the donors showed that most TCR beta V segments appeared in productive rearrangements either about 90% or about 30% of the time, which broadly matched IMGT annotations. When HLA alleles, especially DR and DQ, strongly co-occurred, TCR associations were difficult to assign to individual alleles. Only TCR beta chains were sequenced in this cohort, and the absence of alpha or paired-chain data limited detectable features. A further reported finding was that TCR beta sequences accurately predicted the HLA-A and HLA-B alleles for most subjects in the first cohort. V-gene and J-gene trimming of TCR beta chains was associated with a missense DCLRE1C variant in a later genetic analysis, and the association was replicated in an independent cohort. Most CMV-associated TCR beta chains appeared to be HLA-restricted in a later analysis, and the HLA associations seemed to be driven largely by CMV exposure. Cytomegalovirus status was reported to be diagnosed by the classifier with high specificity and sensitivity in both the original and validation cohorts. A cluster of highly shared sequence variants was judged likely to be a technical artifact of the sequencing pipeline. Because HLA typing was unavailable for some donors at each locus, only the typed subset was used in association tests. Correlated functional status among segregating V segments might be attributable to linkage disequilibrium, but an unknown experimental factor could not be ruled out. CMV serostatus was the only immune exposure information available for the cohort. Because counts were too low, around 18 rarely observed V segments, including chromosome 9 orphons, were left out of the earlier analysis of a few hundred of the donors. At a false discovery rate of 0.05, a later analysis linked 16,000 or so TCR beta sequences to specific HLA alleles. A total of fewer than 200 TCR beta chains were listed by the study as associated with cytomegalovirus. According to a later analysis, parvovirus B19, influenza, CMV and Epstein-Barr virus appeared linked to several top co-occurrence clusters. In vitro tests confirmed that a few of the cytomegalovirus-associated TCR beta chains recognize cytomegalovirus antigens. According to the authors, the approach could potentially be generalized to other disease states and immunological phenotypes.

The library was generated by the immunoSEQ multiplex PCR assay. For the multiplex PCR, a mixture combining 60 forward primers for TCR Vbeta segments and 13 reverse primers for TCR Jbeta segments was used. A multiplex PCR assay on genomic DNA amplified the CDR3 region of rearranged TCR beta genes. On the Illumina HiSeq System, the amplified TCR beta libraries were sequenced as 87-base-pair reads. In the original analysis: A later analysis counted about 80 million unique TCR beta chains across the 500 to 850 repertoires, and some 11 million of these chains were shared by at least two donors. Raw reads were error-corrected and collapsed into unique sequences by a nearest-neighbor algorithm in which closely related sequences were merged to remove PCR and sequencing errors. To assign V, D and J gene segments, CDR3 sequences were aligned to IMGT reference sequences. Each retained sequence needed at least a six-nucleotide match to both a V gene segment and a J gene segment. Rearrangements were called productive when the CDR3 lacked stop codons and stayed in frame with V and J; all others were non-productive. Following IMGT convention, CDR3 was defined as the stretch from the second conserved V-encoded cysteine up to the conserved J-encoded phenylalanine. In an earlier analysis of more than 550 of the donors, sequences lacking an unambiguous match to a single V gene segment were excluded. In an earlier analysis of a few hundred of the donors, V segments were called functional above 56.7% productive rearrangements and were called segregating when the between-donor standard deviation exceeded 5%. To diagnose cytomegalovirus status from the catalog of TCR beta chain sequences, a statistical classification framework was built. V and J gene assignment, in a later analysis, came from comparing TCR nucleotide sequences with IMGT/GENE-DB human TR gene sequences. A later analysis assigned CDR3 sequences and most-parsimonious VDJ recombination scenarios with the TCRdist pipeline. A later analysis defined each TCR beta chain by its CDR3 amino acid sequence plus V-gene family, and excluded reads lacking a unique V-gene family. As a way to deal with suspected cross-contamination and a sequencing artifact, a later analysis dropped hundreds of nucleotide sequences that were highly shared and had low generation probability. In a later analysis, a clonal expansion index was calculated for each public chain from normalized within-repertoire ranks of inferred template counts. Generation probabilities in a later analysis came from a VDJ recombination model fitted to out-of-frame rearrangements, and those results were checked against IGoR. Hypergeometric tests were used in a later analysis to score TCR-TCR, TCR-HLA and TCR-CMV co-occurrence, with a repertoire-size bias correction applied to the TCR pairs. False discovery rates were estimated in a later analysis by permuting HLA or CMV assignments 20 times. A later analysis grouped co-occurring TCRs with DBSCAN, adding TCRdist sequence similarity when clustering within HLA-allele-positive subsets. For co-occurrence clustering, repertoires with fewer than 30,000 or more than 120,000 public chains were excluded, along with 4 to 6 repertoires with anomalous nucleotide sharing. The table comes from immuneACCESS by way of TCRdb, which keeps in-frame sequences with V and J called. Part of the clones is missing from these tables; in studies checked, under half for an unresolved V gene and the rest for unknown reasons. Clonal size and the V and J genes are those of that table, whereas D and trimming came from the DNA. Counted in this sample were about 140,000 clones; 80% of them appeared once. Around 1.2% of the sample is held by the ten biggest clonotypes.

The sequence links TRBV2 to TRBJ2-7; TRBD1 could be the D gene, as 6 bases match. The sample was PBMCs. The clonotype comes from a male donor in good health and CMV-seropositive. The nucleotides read TGCGCCAGCTCGGGACACCAGTTCTACGAGCAGTACTTC. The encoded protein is CASSGHQFYEQYF.